This T cell receptor (beta chain) was identified during a study of blood T cell repertoires in COVID-19. Study context: The United States, Italy and Spain supplied acute and convalescent COVID-19 samples.

A Seattle source enrolled patients during active infection and followed them longitudinally. Germline CDR1 and CDR2: SGHRS and YFSETQ. V gave up 0 bases and J gave up 9 bases; unmatched junction bases: 2. This CDR3 region has 14 residues. Original data processing: Estimation of nucleated cell counts relied on the amplification of reference gene primers. Method: immunoSEQ multiplex PCR; TCRdb's copy keeps in-frame clones and lacks some. The V and J calls and clone size come from that table; D and trimming were worked out from the DNA. The sample yields around 100,000 clones, about nine tenths seen once.

The chain is built from TRBV5-1 and TRBJ1-6; TRBD1 agrees at 8 bases. The receptor was isolated from a man aged 55 to 70 with COVID-19, enrolled during active disease. Sample: peripheral blood. The CDR3 reads CASSLVTGASPLHF. CDR3 sequence (DNA): TGCGCCAGCAGCTTGGTGACAGGGGCTTCACCCCTCCACTTT.